One and the same sample provided the 31 T cell receptor beta chains below, sequenced in a study of OX40 agonist ivuxolimab in advanced cancers. The assay was immunoSEQ multiplex PCR, and TCRdb's table has in-frame clones only and misses some. Of 68,000 or so clones listed, approximately 86% are singletons. This specimen was CD4+ or CD8+ T cells sorted from blood, taken in a trial of the OX40 agonist ivuxolimab. The receptors were gathered from an adult with an advanced solid tumor such as melanoma, head and neck, liver or kidney cancer.

The chain has TRBV5-8 and TRBJ2-7; no definite D call. Trimming removed 1 base at V and 4 bases at J, with 3 bases between. Germline values: CDR1 SGHTS, CDR2 YDEGEE. The CDR3 has 11 residues. The CDR3 loop reads CASSLRYEQYF. CDR3 DNA sequence: TGTGCCAGCAGCTTGCGATACGAGCAGTACTTC.

This chain links TRBV19 with TRBJ1-2; D possibly corresponds to TRBD1 (6 bases). V lost 6 bases, J lost 4 bases, and 18 bases lay in between. The CDR3 extends over 15 amino acids. Germline CDR1 LNHDA, CDR2 SQIVND (reference sequence). The CDR3 region has the DNA TGTGCCAGTAGCGGCAGGGGAAGGGATACCTATGGCTACACCTTC. Its translation: CASSGRGRDTYGYTF.

The chain combines TRBV10-2 with TRBJ1-6; the D is unclear. CDR1 is WSHSY, CDR2 SAAADI, per germline. This CDR3 contains 12 residues. V dropped 2 bases and J dropped 9 bases, with 5 bases sitting between them. CDR3 loop: CASSEGGSPLHF. CDR3 DNA sequence: TGCGCCAGCAGTGAGGGAGGTTCACCCCTCCACTTT.

This rearrangement joins TRBV15 to TRBJ1-2; TRBD1 is a possible D gene (6 bases). V shed 5 bases and J shed 6 bases, with 19 bases lying between them. The CDR3 contains 15 residues. Germline loops: CDR1 LNHNV, CDR2 YYDKDF (reference sequence). The CDR3 DNA follows: TGTGCCACCAGCGGATGGAGGGGGAGAAGCGATGGCTACACCTTC. Translation gives CATSGWRGRSDGYTF.

The chain carries TRBV5-5 and TRBJ1-2; TRBD1 matches at 7 bases. The junction had 15 bases not matched to a gene; V was cut back by 6 bases and J by 4 bases. This CDR3 is 16 amino acids long. Per germline, CDR1 SGHKS and CDR2 YYEKEE (reference sequence). The CDR3 spells CASIRGDSEVPYGYTF. CDR3 DNA: TGTGCCAGCATCCGGGGGGACAGCGAGGTTCCCTATGGCTACACCTTC.

V usage is TRBV28 and J usage is TRBJ1-2; 9 bases are a match to TRBD1. Looked up from germline, CDR1 is MDHEN and CDR2 is SYDVKM. J was trimmed by 8 bases and V by 8 bases; bases with no gene match: 12. The CDR3 covers 14 residues. In DNA form, the CDR3 reads TGTGCCAGCTGGGGCGGGGACAGGGTCCGCGGCTACACCTTC. It encodes CASWGGDRVRGYTF.

This sequence joins TRBV28 and TRBJ1-4; D might be TRBD1 (6 bases). The V and J ends lost 6 bases and 8 bases respectively, with 22 bases between them. Germline V CDR1 and CDR2: MDHEN, SYDVKM. The CDR3 length is 16 residues. The CDR3 DNA follows: TGTGCCAGCAGATCCCTTTGGGGGGCGCGAGGGGAAAAACTGTTTTTT. It specifies CASRSLWGARGEKLFF.

The chain couples TRBV28 to TRBJ1-6; D gene uncertain. V was shortened by 2 bases and J by 6 bases, with 8 bases between the two germline ends. Germline CDR1 is MDHEN and CDR2 is SYDVKM. The length of the CDR3 is 14 residues. The CDR3 sequence is CASSLVRLNSPLHF. As DNA, the CDR3 is TGTGCCAGCAGTTTAGTCAGACTTAATTCACCCCTCCACTTT.

The genes are TRBV6-1 and TRBJ2-7; 7 nucleotides agree with TRBD1. The V gene end was trimmed by 4 bases and the J gene end by 6 bases; junction bases not matched to a gene: 18. This CDR3 region has 17 residues. Germline CDR1 and CDR2: MNHNS and SASEGT. The CDR3 DNA reads TGTGCCAGCAGTGCGGCCAGACAGGGTAAATTGGCCGGCGAGCAGTACTTC. Its translation is CASSAARQGKLAGEQYF.

This clone was observed a few times. The chain has TRBV6-1 and TRBJ1-2; 7 nucleotides line up with TRBD1. The CDR3 is 15 residues long. Germline V gives CDR1 MNHNS, CDR2 SASEGT. The ends lost 3 bases at V and 8 bases at J; junction bases unmatched: 12. The CDR3: CASSENRGTTGGYTF. In DNA, the CDR3 is TGTGCCAGCAGTGAGAACAGGGGTACAACGGGAGGCTACACCTTC.

The J gene is TRBJ1-6, the V gene TRBV9; D not certain. The CDR3 loop spans 17 amino acids. Germline lookup yields CDR1 SGDLS and CDR2 YYNGEE. The ends were cut back, 0 bases at V and 0 bases at J, with 10 bases in the middle. CDR3 in DNA: TGTGCCAGCAGCGTAGAACCCGGGAGCTCCTATAATTCACCCCTCCACTTT. It codes for CASSVEPGSSYNSPLHF.

This clone was seen a handful of times. The rearrangement links TRBV5-4 to TRBJ2-4, with D hard to call. The CDR3 consists of 15 residues. The germline V and J ends were trimmed by 1 base and 0 bases, with 8 bases remaining between them. The germline gives CDR1 SGHNT, CDR2 YYREEE (reference sequence). The CDR3 DNA reads TGTGCCAGCAGCTTGAGAGCGCAAGCCAAAAACATTCAGTACTTC. It encodes CASSLRAQAKNIQYF. Combining the CDR3 with reference TRBV5-4 and TRBJ2-4 gives the whole variable domain ETGVTQSPTHLIKTRGQQVTLRCSSQSGHNTVSWYQQALGQGPQFIFQYYREEENGRGNFPPRFSGLQFPNYSSELNVNALELDDSALYLCASSLRAQAKNIQYFGAGTRLSVL.

This clone was recorded once. The V gene is TRBV28, the J gene TRBJ2-5, with D possibly called TRBD1 or TRBD2 (5 bases each). Germline values: CDR1 MDHEN, CDR2 SYDVKM. CDR3 length: 15 amino acids. V was shortened by 6 bases and J by 2 bases, with 16 bases between the two germline ends. The CDR3 DNA reads as TGTGCCAGCAGGGATACCCGGGGCCTTCAAGAGACCCAGTACTTC. It is translated as CASRDTRGLQETQYF.

The rearrangement links TRBV5-1 to TRBJ2-2; no reliable D call. There are 14 residues in the CDR3. V shed 5 bases and J shed 1 base, with 9 bases lying between them. Per the germline V gene, CDR1 is SGHRS and CDR2 is YFSETQ. The CDR3 DNA sequence: TGCGCCAGCAGAATTATCGAGAACACCGGGGAGCTGTTTTTT. Amino acid sequence: CASRIIENTGELFF.

The chain joins TRBV7-8 to TRBJ2-3; D gene ambiguous. This CDR3 has 13 residues. CDR1 SGHVS and CDR2 FQNEAQ come from the germline V gene. V was shortened by 1 base and J by 4 bases, with 6 bases between the two germline ends. The CDR3 sequence is CASSLVWADTQYF. The DNA for the CDR3 is TGTGCCAGCAGCTTAGTATGGGCAGATACGCAGTATTTT.

The table lists this clone with a count of one. The rearrangement links TRBV15 to TRBJ2-3; 7 positions match TRBD2. CDR1 and CDR2 from the germline V gene are LNHNV and YYDKDF (reference sequence). The CDR3 spans 14 residues. With V trimmed by 0 bases and J by 9 bases, 6 bases remained unmatched. The CDR3 nucleotides are TGTGCCACCAGCAGAGATCTAGCGGAAGGAACGCAGTATTTT. Protein sequence: CATSRDLAEGTQYF.

The CDR3 DNA reads TGTGCCAGCAGTCCCGACCAGTATCAGCCCCAGCATTTT. Amino acid sequence: CASSPDQYQPQHF. The V and J genes are TRBV6-5 and TRBJ1-5; D unresolved. This CDR3 has 13 amino acids. Trimming took off 5 bases at V and 5 bases at J, with 10 bases between the two ends. Looked up from germline, CDR1 is MNHEY and CDR2 is SVGAGI.

This rearrangement joins TRBV6-4 to TRBJ1-1; D is possibly TRBD1 (6 bases). CDR1 is MRHNA, CDR2 SNTAGT, per germline. This CDR3 region has 14 residues. Trimming shortened V by 6 bases and J by 3 bases, and 14 bases separated the two germline ends. This CDR3 is CASRQTGSHTEAFF. As DNA, the CDR3 is TGTGCCAGCAGGCAGACAGGATCCCACACTGAAGCTTTCTTT.

The chain combines TRBV28 with TRBJ1-1, with D tentatively TRBD1 (6 bases). The CDR3 totals 19 residues. Trimming left V 3 bases short and J 1 base short, with 24 bases between. The germline V gene has CDR1 MDHEN and CDR2 SYDVKM. CDR3 residues: CASSLPGTTWGGSNTEAFF. The CDR3 DNA follows: TGTGCCAGCAGTTTGCCAGGGACAACGTGGGGGGGTTCGAACACTGAAGCTTTCTTT.

This clone has only a few counts. The V and J genes are TRBV4-1 and TRBJ2-1, with 7 bases matching TRBD1. The CDR3 has 15 residues. Germline V CDR1 and CDR2: MGHRA, YSYEKL. Germline trimming cut 6 bases from V and 0 bases from J; bases unmatched to any gene: 5. The CDR3 region is CASRPTGSSYNEQFF. CDR3 nucleotide sequence: TGCGCCAGCAGACCGACAGGGAGCTCCTACAATGAGCAGTTCTTC.

The chain combines TRBV7-6 with TRBJ2-7; D uncertain. There are 11 residues in the CDR3. Germline values: CDR1 SGHVS, CDR2 FNYEAQ. The V end lost 5 bases, the J end lost 3 bases, and 5 bases lay between the germline ends. In nucleotides, the CDR3 is TGTGCCAGCAGCCCATTCTACGAGCAGTACTTC. Amino acids: CASSPFYEQYF.

The rearrangement joins TRBV6-6 to TRBJ2-5; D ambiguous. CDR3 length equals 12 residues. Trimming stripped 2 bases from V and 5 bases from J, with 6 bases between. Germline V gene lookup returns CDR1 MNHNY and CDR2 SVGAGI (reference sequence). CDR3 sequence reads: CASSYNRETQYF. For the CDR3, the DNA is TGTGCCAGCAGTTACAATCGGGAGACCCAGTACTTC.

The genes are TRBV28 and TRBJ1-5; possibly TRBD1 for D (6 bases). This CDR3 contains 14 residues. The germline V and J ends were trimmed by 6 bases and 7 bases, with 16 bases remaining between them. CDR1 MDHEN and CDR2 SYDVKM come from the germline V gene. CDR3 sequence: CASSRGGAAQPQHF. In nucleotides, the CDR3 is TGTGCCAGCAGCAGGGGCGGGGCTGCCCAGCCCCAGCATTTT.

Points on this clone: Other DNA sequences within the sample encode an identical CDR3. The chain uses TRBV5-1 and TRBJ2-2; perhaps TRBD1 as D (6 bases). With 4 bases removed from V and 4 bases from J, the gap between germline ends came to 11 bases. Per germline, CDR1 SGHRS and CDR2 YFSETQ. CDR3 length: 14 amino acids. The CDR3 region has the DNA TGCGCCAGCAGCCTATTACAGGGCACCGGGGAGCTGTTTTTT. It encodes CASSLLQGTGELFF. The complete variable domain, with remaining parts taken from reference TRBV5-1 and TRBJ2-2, reads KAGVTQTPRYLIKTRGQQVTLSCSPISGHRSVSWYQQTPGQGLQFLFEYFSETQRNKGNFPGRFSGRQFSNSRSEMNVSTLELGDSALYLCASSLLQGTGELFFGEGSRLTVL.

This sequence joins TRBV4-3 and TRBJ2-4, with D possibly matching TRBD2 (5 bases). V was shortened by 0 bases and J by 6 bases, with 12 bases between the two germline ends. The V gene's germline CDR1 is LGHNA and CDR2 YSLEER. CDR3 length: 15 residues. The CDR3 DNA follows: TGCGCCAGCAGCCAAGAACCCCAACGGGGAAACATTCAGTACTTC. This sequence encodes CASSQEPQRGNIQYF.

The rearrangement uses TRBV5-1 and TRBJ2-3; D not resolved. The CDR3 sequence is 13 residues long. Between the trimmed V and J ends, which lost 0 bases and 1 base, there was a span of 3 bases. Germline loops: CDR1 SGHRS, CDR2 YFSETQ. Here the CDR3 DNA reads TGCGCCAGCAGCTTGGTAGGCACAGATACGCAGTATTTT. It translates to CASSLVGTDTQYF.

The chain recombines TRBV9 with TRBJ1-3; D gene ambiguous. The CDR3 has 14 amino acids. Trimming took 0 bases from V and 4 from J, leaving 8 bases between them. Germline values: CDR1 SGDLS, CDR2 YYNGEE. The DNA of the CDR3 is TGTGCCAGCAGCGTAGCCGGGCCCGGAAACACCATATATTTT. Translated, it gives CASSVAGPGNTIYF.

The genes are TRBV6-1 and TRBJ2-3; 8 positions match TRBD2. The trim removed 3 bases at V and 0 bases at J, leaving 5 bases unmatched. Germline V gene data show CDR1 as MNHNS and CDR2 as SASEGT. CDR3 size: 16 residues. CDR3 protein: CASSETRGGSTDTQYF. The CDR3 DNA reads TGTGCCAGCAGTGAGACTCGGGGGGGTAGCACAGATACGCAGTATTTT.

This chain links TRBV6-1 with TRBJ1-5; TRBD1 might be the D (5 bases). In germline, CDR1 is MNHNS, CDR2 SASEGT. V lost 7 bases and J lost 7, with 17 bases in between. The CDR3 is 14 residues long. CDR3 nucleotides: TGTGCCAGCACCGTGAGGGGTAGGCAGCAGCCCCAGCATTTT. Its translation is CASTVRGRQQPQHF.

The rearrangement links TRBV6-5 to TRBJ1-6, with 7 bases matching TRBD1. CDR3 size: 13 residues. Germline V lookup: CDR1 MNHEY, CDR2 SVGAGI. Trimming at V came to 2 bases and at J to 10 bases, leaving 2 bases not matched to a gene. The CDR3: CASSYTGESPLHF. The CDR3 DNA follows: TGTGCCAGCAGTTACACAGGGGAGTCACCCCTCCACTTT.

The V and J genes are TRBV6-5 and TRBJ2-2; 7 nucleotides match TRBD1. The CDR3 consists of 15 residues. Germline V gene lookup returns CDR1 MNHEY and CDR2 SVGAGI. Trimming at V came to 6 bases and at J to 2 bases, leaving 6 bases not matched to a gene. In DNA form, the CDR3 reads TGTGCCAGCAGGTCGGACAGGCCAAACACCGGGGAGCTGTTTTTT. It yields the protein CASRSDRPNTGELFF.